The clone carrying this TCR beta chain was detected ten times or more. A 10-nucleotide random UMI tagged transcripts in template-switch 5'RACE cDNA synthesis. One entry per CDR3 protein results from TCRdb running MiXCR on the 5' RACE reads. The data hold approximately 100,000 distinct CDR3 sequences, with under 4.5% observed a single time. This sample was taken from a study of neurological immune-mediated disorders. V was trimmed by 1 base and J by 5 bases, leaving 3 bases between them. This CDR3 has 11 residues. Germline V lookup: CDR1 SGHRS, CDR2 YFSETQ. This TCR was sampled from a woman between 50 and 59 years old with multiple sclerosis. Sequenced material: PBMCs. This chain connects TRBV5-1 to TRBJ1-1; D call uncertain. The CDR3 loop reads CASSLSTEAFF. CDR3 nucleotides: TGCGCCAGCAGCTTGTCGACTGAAGCTTTCTTT.